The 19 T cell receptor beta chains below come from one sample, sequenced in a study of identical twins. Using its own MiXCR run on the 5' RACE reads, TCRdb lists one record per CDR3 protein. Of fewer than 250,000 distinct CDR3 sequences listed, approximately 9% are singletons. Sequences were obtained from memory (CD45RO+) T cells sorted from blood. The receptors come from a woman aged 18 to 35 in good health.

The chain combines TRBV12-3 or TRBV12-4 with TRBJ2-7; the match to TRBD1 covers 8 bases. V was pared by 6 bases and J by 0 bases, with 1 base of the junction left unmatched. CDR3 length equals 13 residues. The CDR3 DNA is TGTGCCAGCAGGGGACAGGACTCCTACGAGCAGTACTTC. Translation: CASRGQDSYEQYF.

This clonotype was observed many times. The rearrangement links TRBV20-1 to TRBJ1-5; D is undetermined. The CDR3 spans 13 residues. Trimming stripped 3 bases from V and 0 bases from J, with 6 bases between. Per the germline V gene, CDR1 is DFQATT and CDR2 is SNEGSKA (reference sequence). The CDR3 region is CSASAHSNQPQHF. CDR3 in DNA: TGCAGTGCTAGTGCACATAGCAATCAGCCCCAGCATTTT.

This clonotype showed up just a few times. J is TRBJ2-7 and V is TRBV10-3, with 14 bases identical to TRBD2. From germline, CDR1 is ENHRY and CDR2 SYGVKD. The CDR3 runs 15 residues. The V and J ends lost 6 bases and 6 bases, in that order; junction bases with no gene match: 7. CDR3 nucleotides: TGTGCCATCAGGGGGACTAGCGGGAGAGTTGGCGAGCAGTACTTC. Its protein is CAIRGTSGRVGEQYF.

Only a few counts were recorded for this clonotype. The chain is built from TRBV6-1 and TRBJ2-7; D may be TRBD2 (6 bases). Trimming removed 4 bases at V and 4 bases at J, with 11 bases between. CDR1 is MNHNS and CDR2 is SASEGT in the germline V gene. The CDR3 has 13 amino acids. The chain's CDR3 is CASSASASYEQYF. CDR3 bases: TGTGCCAGCAGTGCTAGCGCATCTTACGAGCAGTACTTC.

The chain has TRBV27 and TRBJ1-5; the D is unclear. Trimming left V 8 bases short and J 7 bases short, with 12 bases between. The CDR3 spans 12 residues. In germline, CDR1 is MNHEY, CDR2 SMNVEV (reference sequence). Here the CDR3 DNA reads TGTGCCAGCCCTTACGACGGGCAGCCCCAGCATTTT. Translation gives CASPYDGQPQHF.

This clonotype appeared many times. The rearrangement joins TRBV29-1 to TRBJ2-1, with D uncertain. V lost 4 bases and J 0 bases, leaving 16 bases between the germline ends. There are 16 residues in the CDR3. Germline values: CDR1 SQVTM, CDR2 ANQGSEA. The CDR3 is CSVVGQSYRSYNEQFF. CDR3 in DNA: TGCAGCGTTGTTGGCCAGTCCTATCGCTCCTACAATGAGCAGTTCTTC.

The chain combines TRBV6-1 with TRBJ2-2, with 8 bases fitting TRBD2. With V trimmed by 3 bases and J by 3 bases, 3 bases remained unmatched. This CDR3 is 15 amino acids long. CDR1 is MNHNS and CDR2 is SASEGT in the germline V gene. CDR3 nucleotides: TGTGCCAGCAGTGAGATCGGGAGGGACACCGGGGAGCTGTTTTTT. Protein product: CASSEIGRDTGELFF.

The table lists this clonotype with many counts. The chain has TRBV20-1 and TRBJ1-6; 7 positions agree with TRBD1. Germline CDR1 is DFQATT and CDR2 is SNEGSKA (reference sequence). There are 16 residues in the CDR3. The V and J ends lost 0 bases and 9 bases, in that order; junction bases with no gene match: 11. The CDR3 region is CSAREGTADGSSPLHF. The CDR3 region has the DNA TGCAGTGCTAGAGAGGGGACAGCCGATGGGAGTTCACCCCTCCACTTT.

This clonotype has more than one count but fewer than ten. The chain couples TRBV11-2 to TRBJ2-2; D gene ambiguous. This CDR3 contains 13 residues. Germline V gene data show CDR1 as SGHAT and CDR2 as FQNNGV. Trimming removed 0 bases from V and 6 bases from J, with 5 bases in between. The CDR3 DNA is TGTGCCAGCAGCTTAGAGTATCCCGGGGAGCTGTTTTTT. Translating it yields CASSLEYPGELFF.

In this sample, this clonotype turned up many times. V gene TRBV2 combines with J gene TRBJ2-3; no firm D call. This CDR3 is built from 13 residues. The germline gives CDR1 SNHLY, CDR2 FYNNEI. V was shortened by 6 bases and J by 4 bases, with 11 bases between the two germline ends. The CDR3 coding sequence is TGTGCCAGCAGCGATGGAAGTTCAGATACGCAGTATTTT. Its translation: CASSDGSSDTQYF.

CDR3: CASSGGGGFNYGYTF. CDR3 in DNA: TGTGCCAGCAGCGGCGGGGGGGGTTTTAACTATGGCTACACCTTC. V usage is TRBV9 and J usage is TRBJ1-2; the D gene is possibly TRBD1 (5 bases). Trimming pared 3 bases from V and 1 base from J, leaving 13 bases between. The germline CDR1 and CDR2 sequences are SGDLS and YYNGEE. The length of the CDR3 is 15 residues.

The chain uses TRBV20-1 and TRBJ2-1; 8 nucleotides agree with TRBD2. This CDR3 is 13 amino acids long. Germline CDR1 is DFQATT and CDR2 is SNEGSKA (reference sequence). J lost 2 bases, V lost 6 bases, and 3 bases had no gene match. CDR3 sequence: CSAKGLAYNEQFF. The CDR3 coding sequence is TGCAGTGCGAAGGGACTAGCCTACAATGAGCAGTTCTTC.

CDR3 nucleotides: TGTGCCAGCAGTTTCAGGGGGTCGAACACTGAAGCTTTCTTT. It yields the protein CASSFRGSNTEAFF. This chain connects TRBV27 to TRBJ1-1; TRBD1 aligns across 7 bases. This CDR3 region has 14 residues. The V gene end was trimmed by 3 bases and the J gene end by 1 base; junction bases not matched to a gene: 2. Looked up from germline, CDR1 is MNHEY and CDR2 is SMNVEV (reference sequence).

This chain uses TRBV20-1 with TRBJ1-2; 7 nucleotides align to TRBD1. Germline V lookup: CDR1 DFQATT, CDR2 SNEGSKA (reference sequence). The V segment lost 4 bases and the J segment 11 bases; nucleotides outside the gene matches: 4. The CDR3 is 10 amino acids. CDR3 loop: CSAMDRRYTF. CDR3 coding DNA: TGCAGTGCTATGGACAGGAGGTACACCTTC.

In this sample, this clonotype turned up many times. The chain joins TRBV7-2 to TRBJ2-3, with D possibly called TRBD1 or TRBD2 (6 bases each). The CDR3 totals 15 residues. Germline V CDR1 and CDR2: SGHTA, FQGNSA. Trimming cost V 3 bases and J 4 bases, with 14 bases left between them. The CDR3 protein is CASSLLGGSPDTQYF. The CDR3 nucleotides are TGTGCCAGCAGCTTGCTGGGGGGCAGTCCAGATACGCAGTATTTT.

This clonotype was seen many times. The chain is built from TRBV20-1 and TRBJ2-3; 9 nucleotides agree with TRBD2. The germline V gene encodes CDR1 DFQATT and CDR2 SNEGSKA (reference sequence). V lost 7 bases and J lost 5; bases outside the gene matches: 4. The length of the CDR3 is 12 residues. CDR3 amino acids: CSVAGDGDTQYF. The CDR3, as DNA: TGCAGTGTAGCGGGGGACGGAGATACGCAGTATTTT.

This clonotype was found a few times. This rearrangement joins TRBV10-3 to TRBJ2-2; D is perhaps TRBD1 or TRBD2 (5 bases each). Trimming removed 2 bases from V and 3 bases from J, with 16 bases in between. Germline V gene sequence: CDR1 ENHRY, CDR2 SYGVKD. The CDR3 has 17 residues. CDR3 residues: CAISEPTGLAYTGELFF. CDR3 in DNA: TGTGCCATCAGTGAGCCTACAGGACTCGCCTACACCGGGGAGCTGTTTTTT.

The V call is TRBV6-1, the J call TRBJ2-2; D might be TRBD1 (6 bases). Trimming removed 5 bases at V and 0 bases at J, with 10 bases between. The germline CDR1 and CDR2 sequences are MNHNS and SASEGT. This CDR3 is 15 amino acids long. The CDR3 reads CASSRGHPNTGELFF. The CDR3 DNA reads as TGTGCCAGCAGTAGGGGACACCCGAACACCGGGGAGCTGTTTTTT.

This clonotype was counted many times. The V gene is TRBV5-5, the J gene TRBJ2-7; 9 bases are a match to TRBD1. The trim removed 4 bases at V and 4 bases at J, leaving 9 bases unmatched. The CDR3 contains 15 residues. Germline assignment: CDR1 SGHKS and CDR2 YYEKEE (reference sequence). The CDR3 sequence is CASSHAGTGRYEQYF. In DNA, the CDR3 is TGTGCCAGCAGCCACGCCGGGACAGGGAGGTACGAGCAGTACTTC.